The sequence of this TCR beta chain was determined in a study of memory CD4+ T cells and cytomegalovirus serostatus. CDR3 length: 16 residues. J lost 2 bases, V lost 0 bases, and 5 bases had no gene match. CDR1 LGHNA and CDR2 YNFKEQ come from the germline V gene. TCRdb's table, derived via immunoSEQ multiplex PCR, lists solely in-frame clones and lacks some. In the table there are 40,000 to 55,000 clones, under 90% of which are singletons. The sort gate was single viable CD3+CD4+CD8-CD45RO+ cells for memory CD4+ T cells. The sample taken for sequencing was memory CD4+ T cells from blood. The chain has TRBV4-2 and TRBJ2-5, with 8 bases fitting TRBD2. The TCR comes from an adult in good health and CMV-seronegative. The CDR3 is CASSQDPSSGQETQYF. The DNA for the CDR3 is TGTGCCAGCAGCCAAGATCCGTCTAGCGGGCAAGAGACCCAGTACTTC.